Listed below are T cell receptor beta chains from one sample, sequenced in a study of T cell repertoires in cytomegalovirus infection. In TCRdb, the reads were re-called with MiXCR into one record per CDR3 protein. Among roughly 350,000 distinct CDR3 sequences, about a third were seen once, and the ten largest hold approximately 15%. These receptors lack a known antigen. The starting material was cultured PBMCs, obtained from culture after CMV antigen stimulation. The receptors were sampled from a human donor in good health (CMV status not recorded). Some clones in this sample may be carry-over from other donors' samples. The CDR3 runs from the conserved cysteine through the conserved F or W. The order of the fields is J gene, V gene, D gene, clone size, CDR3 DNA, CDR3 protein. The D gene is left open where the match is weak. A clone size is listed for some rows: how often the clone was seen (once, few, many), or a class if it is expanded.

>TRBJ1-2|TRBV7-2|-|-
TGTGCCAGCAGCTTCCGGGACTGGGGCTACACCTTC
CASSFRDWGYTF
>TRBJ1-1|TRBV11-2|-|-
TGTGCCAGCAGCCCAGCAGTTTCCACTGAAGCTTTCTTT
CASSPAVSTEAFF
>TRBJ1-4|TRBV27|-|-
TGTGCCAGCAGCTATGCTTTATCCAGGGGACCTAATGAAAAACTGTTTTTT
CASSYALSRGPNEKLFF
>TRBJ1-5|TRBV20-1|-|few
TGCAGTGCTAGAGATCAAAGAGGAGTAAGCAATCAGCCCCAGCATTTT
CSARDQRGVSNQPQHF
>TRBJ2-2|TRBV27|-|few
TGTGCCAGCAGGCTCGGAGGAACCGGGGAGCTGTTTTTT
CASRLGGTGELFF
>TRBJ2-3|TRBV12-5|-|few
TGTGCTAGTGGTCCACTGGGGGGGCTAGATACGCAGTATTTT
CASGPLGGLDTQYF
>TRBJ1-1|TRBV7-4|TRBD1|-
TGTGCCAGCAGACCTAGGGGGCGCGAGGAAGCTTTCTTT
CASRPRGREEAFF
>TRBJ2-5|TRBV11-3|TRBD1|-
TGTGCCAGCAGCCTGTTGCTCCCAGGGGGCCTTGGGCAAGAGACCCAGTACTTC
CASSLLLPGGLGQETQYF
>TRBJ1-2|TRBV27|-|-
TGTGCCAGCAGTAACAGGGCTGGGGGTGGCTACACCTTC
CASSNRAGGGYTF
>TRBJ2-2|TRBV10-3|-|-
TGTGCCATCGGCGGAAAAGCGTTGAACACCGGGGAGCTGTTTTTT
CAIGGKALNTGELFF
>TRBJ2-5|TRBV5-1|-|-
TGCGCCAGCAGCTTGGATGGGTATGGAGAGACCCAGTACTTC
CASSLDGYGETQYF
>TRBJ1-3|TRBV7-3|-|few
TGTGCCAGCAGCTTAAGGCGGGGTGACACCATATATTTT
CASSLRRGDTIYF
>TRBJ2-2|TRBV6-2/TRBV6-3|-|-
TGTGCCAGCAGTTACTCGGGAGGCACCGGGGAGCTGTTTTTT
CASSYSGGTGELFF
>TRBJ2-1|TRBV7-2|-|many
TGTGCCAGCAGCCAACCCTCGCCAACAATGTTGCAGTTCTTC
CASSQPSPTMLQFF
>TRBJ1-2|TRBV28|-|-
TGTGCCAGCAGTTCCCCCGGAGGGTTGAATGGCTACACCTTC
CASSSPGGLNGYTF
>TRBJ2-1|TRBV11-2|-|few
TGTGCCAGCAGCTTAGACCCCACCCCCCGGGACCACCACTCCTACAATGAGCAGTTCTTC
CASSLDPTPRDHHSYNEQFF
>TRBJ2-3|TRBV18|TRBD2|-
TGTGCCAGCTCGACTAGCGGGAGTTTGGATACGCAGTATTTT
CASSTSGSLDTQYF
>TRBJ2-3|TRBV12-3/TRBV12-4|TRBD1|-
TGTGCCAACAGTTTCGGACAGGGGGCGCGAAGCACAGATACGCAGTATTTT
CANSFGQGARSTDTQYF
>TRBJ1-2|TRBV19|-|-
TGTGCCAGTAGTAACGGCGGAGTTGACTTCTATGGCTACACCTTC
CASSNGGVDFYGYTF
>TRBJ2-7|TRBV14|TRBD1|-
TGTGCCAGCAGGCGACAGGGTAGCAACGAGCAGTACTTC
CASRRQGSNEQYF
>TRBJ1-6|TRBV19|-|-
TGTGCCAGTAGGACGGACTGGAGAGGGATTCGTAATTCACCCCTCCACTTT
CASRTDWRGIRNSPLHF
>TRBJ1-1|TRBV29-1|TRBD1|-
TGCAGCGTTGGCCCGACAGGGGGCGTCGCTGAAGCTTTCTTT
CSVGPTGGVAEAFF
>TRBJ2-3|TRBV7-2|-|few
TGTGCCAGCAGCTTAGACGGGAGAGGGAGCACAGATACGCAGTATTTT
CASSLDGRGSTDTQYF
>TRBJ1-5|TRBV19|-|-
TGTGCCAGTAGTATGACAGTTTTTAGCAATCAGCCCCAGCATTTT
CASSMTVFSNQPQHF
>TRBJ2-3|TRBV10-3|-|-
TGTGCCATCAGTGGCACAGATACGCAGTATTTT
CAISGTDTQYF
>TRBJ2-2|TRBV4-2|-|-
TGTGCCAGCAGCCAAGACACGGACACCGGGGAGCTGTTTTTT
CASSQDTDTGELFF
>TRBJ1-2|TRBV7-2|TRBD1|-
TGTGCCAGCTTTTCAGGGGGCCATGGCTACACCTTC
CASFSGGHGYTF
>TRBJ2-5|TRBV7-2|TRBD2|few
TGTGCCAGCAGGATAGCGGGAGGTGAGACCCAGTACTTC
CASRIAGGETQYF
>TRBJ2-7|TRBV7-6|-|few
TGTGCCAGCAGCTTAGCGTCCCGGGATGTCCTACGACAGCAGTACTTC
CASSLASRDVLRQQYF
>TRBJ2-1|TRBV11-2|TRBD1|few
TGTGCCAGCAGCTCGAAATGGGACAGGGTACATGAGCAGTTCTTC
CASSSKWDRVHEQFF
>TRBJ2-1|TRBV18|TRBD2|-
TGTGCCACGAAGCGGGATGGCTACAATGAGCAGTTCTTC
CATKRDGYNEQFF
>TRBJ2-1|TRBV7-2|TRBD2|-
TGTGCCAGCAGCTTAGCATCCCTAGCGGGAGCCAATGAGCAGTTCTTC
CASSLASLAGANEQFF
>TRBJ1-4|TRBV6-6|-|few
TGTGCCAGCAGGTATCGGGGAGGAGGTGAAAAACTGTTTTTT
CASRYRGGGEKLFF
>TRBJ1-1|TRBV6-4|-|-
TGTGCCAGCAGTGTCACAGCGGGGGCCACTGAAGCTTTCTTT
CASSVTAGATEAFF
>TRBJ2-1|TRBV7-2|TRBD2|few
TGTGCCAGCAGCTTAGTCCGGCGGGAGGCGTGGAATGAGCAGTTCTTC
CASSLVRREAWNEQFF
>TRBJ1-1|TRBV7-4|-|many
TGTGCCAGCAGCTTAGTCGGGGACCGAGGGGCTTTCTTT
CASSLVGDRGAFF
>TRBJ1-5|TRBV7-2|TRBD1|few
TGTGCCAGCAGCTTACGGACAGGAGCTTATAGCAATCAGCCCCAGCATTTT
CASSLRTGAYSNQPQHF
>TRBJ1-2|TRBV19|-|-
TGTGCCAGTAGCCCCGGGACGATCTATGGCTACACCTTC
CASSPGTIYGYTF
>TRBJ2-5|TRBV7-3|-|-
TGTGCCAGCAGCTTAATCGTCAGATTACCCGGAGAGACCCAGTACTTC
CASSLIVRLPGETQYF
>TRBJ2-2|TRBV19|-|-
TGTGCCAGTAGTATAGATGCAGGAGCGGGGGAGCTGTTTTTT
CASSIDAGAGELFF
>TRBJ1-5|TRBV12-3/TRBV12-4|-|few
TGTGCCAGCAGCTGGGGTTCGAGGCCCCAGCATTTT
CASSWGSRPQHF